This T cell receptor (beta chain) is from a study of blood T cell repertoires in COVID-19. On the study more broadly: COVID-19 samples from acute and convalescent phases originated in the United States, Italy and Spain. Sample material is recorded as cDNA or gDNA derived from T cells, B-cell-depleted T cells, or PBMCs.

Germline loops: CDR1 SGDLS, CDR2 YYNGEE. CDR3 size: 16 residues. V dropped 0 bases and J dropped 6 bases, with 19 bases sitting between them. This clone was recorded only once. Methods used by the authors: Nucleated cell counts were estimated from reference gene primer amplification. Produced via immunoSEQ multiplex PCR; TCRdb's table is partial and in-frame only. The V and J calls and the clone size are those of that table, but D and trimming were determined from the DNA. The table lists about 140,000 clones, around 90% of them singletons. The J gene is TRBJ2-7, the V gene TRBV9, with a weak D call TRBD1 (6 bases). The sequenced material came from peripheral blood. The origin of this receptor is a human donor in a cohort sampled during active COVID-19. The DNA of the CDR3 is TGTGCCAGCAGCGTAGGTCCCGGGACACCCCTCGGCGAGCAGTACTTC. Translating gives CASSVGPGTPLGEQYF.